What follows are 21 T cell receptor beta chains derived from one specimen sequenced in a study of T cell responses to AZD1222 COVID-19 vaccine. Libraries were prepared by immunoSEQ multiplex PCR; TCRdb keeps only in-frame clonotypes and omits some of them. The sample shows under 200,000 clones, around 90% of them seen only once. Sequencing used peripheral blood, obtained on day 0 of AZD1222 vaccination. These TCRs come from an adult in good health.

The CDR3 is CASSDSQGLANEQFF. The DNA for the CDR3 is TGTGCCAGCAGTGACTCGCAGGGATTGGCCAATGAGCAGTTCTTC. J is TRBJ2-1 and V is TRBV6-4; a possible D gene is TRBD1 (5 bases). CDR1 is MRHNA, CDR2 SNTAGT, per germline. This CDR3 is 15 amino acids long. With 0 bases removed from V and 6 bases from J, the gap between germline ends came to 12 bases.

The count of this clone is one. The gene calls are TRBV19 and TRBJ1-4; D gene uncertain. The CDR3 loop spans 16 amino acids. The ends were cut back, 4 bases at V and 0 bases at J, with 12 bases in the middle. In germline, CDR1 is LNHDA, CDR2 SQIVND (reference sequence). CDR3 bases: TGTGCCAGTAGTACCTATGCGGGGACAACTAATGAAAAACTGTTTTTT. Residues: CASSTYAGTTNEKLFF.

This chain uses TRBV29-1 with TRBJ2-7; 8 nucleotides match TRBD1. Germline V gives CDR1 SQVTM, CDR2 ANQGSEA. J was trimmed by 2 bases and V by 7 bases; bases with no gene match: 4. The CDR3 length is 12 residues. This chain's CDR3 is CSGATGAYEQYF. DNA for the CDR3: TGCAGCGGTGCGACAGGGGCCTACGAGCAGTACTTC.

The V gene is TRBV9, the J gene TRBJ1-2, with 9 nucleotides matching TRBD1. The V gene end was trimmed by 4 bases and the J gene end by 8 bases; junction bases not matched to a gene: 6. CDR1 is SGDLS and CDR2 is YYNGEE in the germline V gene. The CDR3 consists of 13 residues. The CDR3 reads CASSSGQGRGYTF. DNA of the CDR3: TGTGCCAGCAGCTCCGGACAGGGGCGCGGCTACACCTTC.

The V gene is TRBV28, the J gene TRBJ1-1; 12 bases map to TRBD1. CDR3 size: 17 residues. Germline trimming cut 5 bases from V and 6 bases from J; bases unmatched to any gene: 13. Looked up from germline, CDR1 is MDHEN and CDR2 is SYDVKM. The CDR3 spells CASSRSGQGAGDAEAFF. CDR3 nucleotides: TGTGCCAGCAGTCGGTCGGGACAGGGGGCGGGGGACGCTGAAGCTTTCTTT. The full variable domain, in which reference TRBV28 and TRBJ1-1 provide the parts outside the CDR3, is DVKVTQSSRYLVKRTGEKVFLECVQDMDHENMFWYRQDPGLGLRLIYFSYDVKMKEKGDIPEGYSVSREKKERFSLILESASTNQTSMYLCASSRSGQGAGDAEAFFGQGTRLTVV.

Of note for this clone: This same CDR3 is encoded by further DNA sequences in the sample. The gene calls are TRBV3-1 (or the pseudogene TRBV3-2) and TRBJ1-1, with D perhaps matching TRBD1 (6 bases). The CDR3 totals 12 residues. Germline V gene sequence: CDR1 LGHDT, CDR2 YNNKEL (reference sequence). The V end lost 2 bases, the J end lost 7 bases, and 8 bases lay between the germline ends. Written as DNA, the CDR3 is TGTGCCAGCAGCCAAACAGGGCTTGAAGCTTTCTTT. This codes for CASSQTGLEAFF.

This chain uses TRBV6-5 with TRBJ2-7; tentatively, D is TRBD2 (6 bases). Germline V gene data show CDR1 as MNHEY and CDR2 as SVGAGI. Deletions cut 0 bases from V and 3 bases from J, with 15 bases between. CDR3 length: 16 residues. The CDR3 spells CASSYSSGGVIYEQYF. The CDR3, as DNA: TGTGCCAGCAGTTACTCCTCCGGCGGGGTGATCTACGAGCAGTACTTC.

V is TRBV21-1 and J is TRBJ2-5. TRBV21-1 is assigned pseudogene status. The CDR3 covers 11 residues. The CDR3 loop reads CASSSMETQYF. CDR3 bases: TGTGCCAGCAGCAGCATGGAGACCCAGTACTTC.

This clone turned up a few times. This chain joins TRBV4-3 and TRBJ2-2, with a tentative D call TRBD1 (5 bases). The CDR3 runs 16 residues. The germline CDR1 and CDR2 sequences are LGHNA and YSLEER. The V and J ends lost 2 bases and 1 base respectively, with 11 bases between them. Here the CDR3 reads CASSQLYQGNTGELFF. The DNA of the CDR3 is TGCGCCAGCAGCCAATTGTATCAGGGGAACACCGGGGAGCTGTTTTTT.

V usage is TRBV5-1 and J usage is TRBJ2-5; 7 bases map to TRBD1. Germline-derived CDR1 and CDR2 are SGHRS and YFSETQ. The CDR3 totals 14 residues. Trimming at V came to 0 bases and at J to 5 bases, leaving 4 bases not matched to a gene. This CDR3 is CASSLEGGWETQYF. CDR3 coding DNA: TGCGCCAGCAGCTTGGAAGGGGGCTGGGAGACCCAGTACTTC. Using reference TRBV5-1 and TRBJ2-5 for the parts outside the CDR3, the full variable domain is KAGVTQTPRYLIKTRGQQVTLSCSPISGHRSVSWYQQTPGQGLQFLFEYFSETQRNKGNFPGRFSGRQFSNSRSEMNVSTLELGDSALYLCASSLEGGWETQYFGPGTRLLVL.

The chain uses TRBV27 and TRBJ1-2; D may be TRBD1 (6 bases). Trimming stripped 3 bases from V and 8 bases from J, with 16 bases between. Germline V CDR1 and CDR2: MNHEY, SMNVEV (reference sequence). This CDR3 region has 14 residues. CDR3 residues: CASSFGPQGMGYTF. DNA of the CDR3: TGTGCCAGCAGTTTTGGGCCCCAGGGGATGGGCTACACCTTC.

The chain uses TRBV27 and TRBJ1-5; 10 bases line up with TRBD1. CDR3 size: 18 residues. Trimming cost V 3 bases and J 1 base; bases outside gene matches: 9. Germline CDR1 MNHEY, CDR2 SMNVEV (reference sequence). This CDR3 reads CASSFYYPGQGSNQPQHF. CDR3 sequence (DNA): TGTGCCAGCAGTTTTTACTATCCGGGACAGGGGAGCAATCAGCCCCAGCATTTT.

The V gene is TRBV7-9, the J gene TRBJ2-1; D is ambiguous. Trimming left V 5 bases short and J 5 bases short, with 22 bases between. Looked up from germline, CDR1 is SEHNR and CDR2 is FQNEAQ (reference sequence). There are 17 residues in the CDR3. CDR3 residues: CASSPGAATPPNNEQFF. The DNA for the CDR3 is TGTGCCAGCAGCCCGGGTGCGGCTACACCGCCAAACAATGAGCAGTTCTTC.

The chain is built from TRBV5-5 and TRBJ2-3; D is perhaps TRBD1 (6 bases). The CDR3 sequence is 15 residues long. Trimming removed 4 bases at V and 4 bases at J, with 16 bases between. The germline V gene has CDR1 SGHKS and CDR2 YYEKEE (reference sequence). CDR3 loop: CASSLPSGAADTQYF. For the CDR3, the DNA is TGTGCCAGCAGCCTGCCTTCAGGGGCAGCAGATACGCAGTATTTT.

The CDR3 is CAWNTIQGGGYTF. In DNA, the CDR3 is TGTGCCTGGAATACGATACAGGGAGGAGGCTACACCTTC. The chain recombines TRBV30 with TRBJ1-2, with D possibly TRBD1 on 6 matching bases. Germline lookup yields CDR1 GTSNPN and CDR2 SVGIG (reference sequence). The CDR3 has 13 residues. Trimming pared 4 bases from V and 8 bases from J, leaving 17 bases between.

This chain links TRBV11-2 with TRBJ2-3; a weak D match, TRBD1 (6 bases). The CDR3 is 14 residues long. Per the germline V gene, CDR1 is SGHAT and CDR2 is FQNNGV. V was cut by 5 bases and J by 2 bases, with 11 bases left in between. Here the CDR3 DNA reads TGTGCCAGCAGCCCGGACAGCAACACAGATACGCAGTATTTT. Protein product: CASSPDSNTDTQYF.

This rearrangement joins TRBV19 to TRBJ1-5; D might be TRBD1 (6 bases). V was trimmed by 4 bases and J by 0 bases, leaving 19 bases between them. Germline CDR1 and CDR2: LNHDA and SQIVND (reference sequence). This CDR3 spans 18 amino acids. As DNA, the CDR3 is TGTGCCAGTAGTACCTCGAAATTTACAGGGTATAGCAATCAGCCCCAGCATTTT. This sequence encodes CASSTSKFTGYSNQPQHF.

V and J are TRBV28 and TRBJ1-4, with TRBD1 identical over 7 bases. This CDR3 spans 14 amino acids. Germline V gene lookup returns CDR1 MDHEN and CDR2 SYDVKM. The ends lost 2 bases at V and 6 bases at J; junction bases unmatched: 3. CDR3 region: CASSLQGEHEKLFF. CDR3 nucleotide sequence: TGTGCCAGCAGTTTACAGGGGGAACATGAAAAACTGTTTTTT.

The chain recombines TRBV9 with TRBJ1-1; D is unresolved. The length of the CDR3 is 11 residues. Trimming cost V 3 bases and J 3 bases, with 3 bases left between them. Germline V gene lookup returns CDR1 SGDLS and CDR2 YYNGEE. CDR3 sequence: CASSAHTEAFF. The CDR3, as DNA: TGTGCCAGCAGCGCCCACACTGAAGCTTTCTTT.

V usage is TRBV2 and J usage is TRBJ1-1; D remains unclear. The CDR3 totals 15 residues. V lost 1 base and J 8 bases, leaving 17 bases between the germline ends. Germline lookup yields CDR1 SNHLY and CDR2 FYNNEI. The CDR3 loop reads CASSEVGFSKQEAFF. CDR3 nucleotides: TGTGCCAGCAGTGAAGTGGGATTCAGCAAACAGGAAGCTTTCTTT.

The chain uses TRBV6-5 and TRBJ1-1; D ambiguous. The CDR3 runs 13 residues. Germline loops: CDR1 MNHEY, CDR2 SVGAGI. V was clipped by 5 bases and J by 0 bases, with 7 bases between them. CDR3 sequence: CASSRTVNTEAFF. Written as DNA, the CDR3 is TGTGCCAGCAGTCGGACGGTGAACACTGAAGCTTTCTTT.